This TCR beta chain comes out of a study of T cells after yellow fever vaccination. Study details: Preparing low-cell-number fractions relied on SMART-Seq v4 Ultra Low Input.

The table lists this clonotype with a few counts. The target antigen is unknown. General study points: Post-booster reappearance was seen for most primary-vaccination clones (96% CD4, around 88% CD8).

The length of the CDR3 is 10 residues. The V gene end was trimmed by 8 bases and the J gene end by 16 bases; junction bases not matched to a gene: 7. The germline CDR1 and CDR2 sequences are SNHLY and FYNNEI. TCRdb re-called the 5' RACE reads with MiXCR, one entry per CDR3 protein. The sample gives some 350,000 distinct CDR3 sequences, approximately 4% of which show up once; roughly 24% is in the top ten. The V call is TRBV2, the J call TRBJ2-4; 8 positions match TRBD1. Source: PBMCs, taken 5 days after the yellow fever booster vaccination. This clonotype originated in a man in his late teens or twenties who received the YFV17D yellow fever vaccine. The CDR3 protein is CASQGGQVYF. The CDR3, as DNA: TGTGCCAGCCAAGGGGGACAGGTCTACTTC.